The entry that follows covers one T cell receptor (beta chain) sequence. What this receptor recognizes is not known. No much larger clone exists at a distance of one base, and base qualities are not known. Sample time point, as interpreted from the label and publication: cells obtained before transplantation from donor or recipient. CD3+CD4+ and CD3+CD8+ populations were FACS-sorted from unstimulated pre-transplant donor and recipient cells taken from spleen or lymph nodes. Library generation was performed with the immunoSEQ multiplex PCR assay. For most patients, genomic DNA was isolated with the Qiagen DNeasy Blood and Tissue Kit and sent frozen to Adaptive Biotechnologies for TCR sequencing. Adaptive Biotechnologies carried out high-throughput TCR-beta CDR3 sequencing of genomic DNA for most patients. Regarding the original processing steps: Adaptive's ImmunoSEQ software was the source of the TCR sequencing data for about 17 patients, while three other patients were processed with MiXCR and VDJtools. To correct CD4 versus CD8 sorting errors, any sequence found in both subsets at a frequency ratio below 5:1 was removed. Because the origin of CDR3 nucleotide sequences shared between donor and recipient could not be assigned, those sequences were removed. To be classed as alloreactive, a clone needed at least 2-fold expansion over unstimulated cells and a minimum CFSE-low frequency of 0.002% (template counts) or 0.001% (read counts). A clone was considered mappable if detected in the sequenced pre-transplant spleen, lymph node, or MLR CFSE-low populations of the donor or recipient. The cumulative frequency of alloreactive clones was calculated as a percentage of all sequences, weighted by copy number. The table was pulled from immuneACCESS by TCRdb, which kept in-frame rearrangements only. Such tables lose some clones; where checked, under half of the loss comes from unresolved V genes, and the rest has no known cause. The V and J calls and the clone size are those of that table, but D and trimming were determined from the DNA. The sample contains about 97,000 clones, 91% of them found a single time. The top ten hold 0.18% of the sample.

V lost 1 base and J lost 5 bases, and the count of bases not matched to a germline gene is 7. Spanning cysteine to phenylalanine, the CDR3 consists of 16 amino acids. The kept DNA is CDR3 alone, 48 bases in frame from the first base. From a lookup of the germline V gene, CDR1 and CDR2 are SGHNT and YENEEA. The source of the sample is a study of graft-versus-host responses after intestinal transplantation (dated by TCRdb to about 2021). A note on the overall study: The transplants that recipients got were multivisceral, liver-intestinal, or isolated intestinal. Every recipient was given anti-thymocyte globulin induction, followed by roughly 3 years of maintenance tacrolimus and steroids. After intestinal transplantation, graft-versus-host and host-versus-graft alloreactive T cell clones in the graft, circulation and bone marrow were tracked using bulk TCR-beta CDR3 sequencing. To identify alloreactive clones, pre-transplant mixed lymphocyte reaction products were sequenced and compared with unstimulated pre-transplant donor and recipient T cells. Of the approximately 25 intestinal transplant recipients enrolled in the cohort, one of whom was a retransplant, a few patients without pretransplant specimens were excluded. Donor T cell macrochimerism was defined as a peak of at least 4% donor T cells among recipient peripheral blood mononuclear cells. Rather than being sequenced by the commercial service, samples from a few later patients were sequenced in-house on an Illumina MiSeq and processed with MiXCR. The investigation overall reported the following: GvH clones turned up in recipient bone marrow, with some appearing earlier in ileal mucosa or blood, a pattern consistent with an intestinal mucosal origin. Early after transplant, peak levels of circulating GvH clones were associated with declines in HvG clones. In the allografts of patients with donor T cell macrochimerism, GvH to HvG T cell clonal ratios were high. The conclusions were limited by the relatively low number and heterogeneity of the intestinal transplant patients.

The sequence derives from a human donor who was the organ donor for an intestinal transplant. The sequencing here drew on unstimulated CD4+ T cells sorted from spleen or lymph node cells, taken before transplant. The V gene is TRBV11-3 and the J gene is TRBJ2-1, with 8 bases in between that match TRBD2. In nucleotides, the sequence is TGTGCCAGCAGCTTAGTCTCGGGGGGGCCGAACAATGAGCAGTTCTTC. It translates as CASSLVSGGPNNEQFF.